The rows below give T cell receptor beta chains drawn from one sample of a study of blood T cell repertoires in COVID-19. The method was immunoSEQ multiplex PCR; TCRdb's version includes in-frame clones alone and lacks a portion of them. The profile shows 220,000 or so clones, around 90% of them singletons. The sequenced material came from PBMCs or T cells enriched from blood (not recorded which). Source of these receptors: a woman between 45 and 65 years old with acute COVID-19. Each CDR3 is given with its conserved first and last residue.

CDR3 protein: CASSLGRHTGELFF
CDR3 length: 14
V gene: TRBV11-2
J gene: TRBJ2-2

CDR3 protein: CASSLASGRVRGYTF
CDR3 length: 15
V gene: TRBV5-1
J gene: TRBJ1-2

CDR3 protein: CASSPADRGSLGGFF
CDR3 length: 15
V gene: TRBV18
J gene: TRBJ2-1

CDR3 protein: CASSPDRGSYEQYF
CDR3 length: 14
V gene: TRBV18
J gene: TRBJ2-7

CDR3 protein: CASSFRSGSGTDTQYF
CDR3 length: 16
V gene: TRBV19
J gene: TRBJ2-3

CDR3 protein: CASSPQGAVTDTQYF
CDR3 length: 15
V gene: TRBV6-5
J gene: TRBJ2-3

CDR3 protein: CASSWVAGSYEQFF
CDR3 length: 14
V gene: TRBV19
J gene: TRBJ2-1

CDR3 protein: CASTPGGKPYEQYF
CDR3 length: 14
V gene: TRBV6-2/TRBV6-3
J gene: TRBJ2-7

CDR3 protein: CASSYLGQPQETQYF
CDR3 length: 15
V gene: TRBV7-3
J gene: TRBJ2-5

CDR3 protein: CASSPTPRGIKETQYF
CDR3 length: 16
V gene: TRBV7-9
J gene: TRBJ2-5

CDR3 protein: CASSPRTGAYQPQHF
CDR3 length: 15
V gene: TRBV3-1/TRBV3-2
J gene: TRBJ1-5

CDR3 protein: CASSFSGSSSYEQYF
CDR3 length: 15
V gene: TRBV19
J gene: TRBJ2-7

CDR3 protein: CASSLSLSYEQYF
CDR3 length: 13
V gene: TRBV7-2
J gene: TRBJ2-7

CDR3 protein: CASSLTGAATGELFF
CDR3 length: 15
V gene: TRBV11-2
J gene: TRBJ2-2

CDR3 protein: CASSLSVREEVEKLFF
CDR3 length: 16
V gene: TRBV28
J gene: TRBJ1-4

CDR3 protein: CASSAGGGSGRRNEQYF
CDR3 length: 17
V gene: TRBV7-8
J gene: TRBJ2-7

CDR3 protein: CASSVGVLYRGSGNTIYF
CDR3 length: 18
V gene: TRBV9
J gene: TRBJ1-3

CDR3 protein: CASSLRTSGTTLSYNEQFF
CDR3 length: 19
V gene: TRBV3-1/TRBV3-2
J gene: TRBJ2-1

CDR3 protein: CASSARLGSGSTAGELFF
CDR3 length: 18
V gene: TRBV7-2
J gene: TRBJ2-2

CDR3 protein: CASESGTGGYNEQFF
CDR3 length: 15
V gene: TRBV9
J gene: TRBJ2-1

CDR3 protein: CASSSLSGLYNEQFF
CDR3 length: 15
V gene: TRBV27
J gene: TRBJ2-1

CDR3 protein: CASSFGGANSPLHF
CDR3 length: 14
V gene: TRBV28
J gene: TRBJ1-6

CDR3 protein: CASRRSGTGEGYTF
CDR3 length: 14
V gene: TRBV28
J gene: TRBJ1-2

CDR3 protein: CASSLDATGDYNEQFF
CDR3 length: 16
V gene: TRBV11-3
J gene: TRBJ2-1

CDR3 protein: CASSLNLGQGNNEQYF
CDR3 length: 16
V gene: TRBV5-1
J gene: TRBJ2-7

CDR3 protein: CASRAEQAAGNTIYF
CDR3 length: 15
V gene: TRBV28
J gene: TRBJ1-3

CDR3 protein: CASSESCGTGRDEQYF
CDR3 length: 16
V gene: TRBV10-1
J gene: TRBJ2-7

CDR3 protein: CASSLGGPVYF
CDR3 length: 11
V gene: TRBV11-2
J gene: TRBJ2-5

CDR3 protein: CASSLGPISAGNTIYF
CDR3 length: 16
V gene: TRBV7-8
J gene: TRBJ1-3

CDR3 protein: CASSNRRDRGRVEKLFF
CDR3 length: 17
V gene: TRBV21-1
J gene: TRBJ1-4

CDR3 protein: CASTSGRAHEQYF
CDR3 length: 13
V gene: TRBV28
J gene: TRBJ2-7

CDR3 protein: CASSQEGRYTEAFF
CDR3 length: 14
V gene: TRBV4-1
J gene: TRBJ1-1

CDR3 protein: CASSLRATGLDYEQYF
CDR3 length: 16
V gene: TRBV28
J gene: TRBJ2-7

CDR3 protein: CASSLGLAGETQYF
CDR3 length: 14
V gene: TRBV5-4
J gene: TRBJ2-5

CDR3 protein: CASSHLGQGTGELFF
CDR3 length: 15
V gene: TRBV3-1/TRBV3-2
J gene: TRBJ2-2

CDR3 protein: CASSHLNQPQHF
CDR3 length: 12
V gene: TRBV6-2/TRBV6-3
J gene: TRBJ1-5

CDR3 protein: CASSDLAVDYEQYF
CDR3 length: 14
V gene: TRBV6-1
J gene: TRBJ2-7

CDR3 protein: CASSFSGTRGTGELFF
CDR3 length: 16
V gene: TRBV5-1
J gene: TRBJ2-2

CDR3 protein: CASSQGQASSYEQYF
CDR3 length: 15
V gene: TRBV11-3
J gene: TRBJ2-7

CDR3 protein: CASSPYSGSSYEQYF
CDR3 length: 15
V gene: TRBV19
J gene: TRBJ2-7

CDR3 protein: CASSWGGGGSYEQYF
CDR3 length: 15
V gene: TRBV27
J gene: TRBJ2-7

CDR3 protein: CASSVWTSGSSSYNEQFF
CDR3 length: 18
V gene: TRBV5-1
J gene: TRBJ2-1

CDR3 protein: CASSFLGENYGYTF
CDR3 length: 14
V gene: TRBV5-5
J gene: TRBJ1-2

CDR3 protein: CSASGAGGGGGSYEQYF
CDR3 length: 17
V gene: TRBV20-1
J gene: TRBJ2-7

CDR3 protein: CAWSATGGTEAFF
CDR3 length: 13
V gene: TRBV30
J gene: TRBJ1-1